What follows describes a single T cell receptor (beta chain). Its matching antigen is unknown. The library was made from cDNA and included unique molecular identifiers. MiXCR, applied by TCRdb to the PCR reads, yields one record per CDR3 protein. The table lists 170,000 or so distinct CDR3 sequences, approximately 28% of them singletons. The entry originates in a study of post-analysis software for immune sequencing data. Notes on the study in general: Samples made in the same batch grouped tightly together by F measure. Controls had lower frequencies than patients of about five TRBV segments, which included TRBV5-6, TRBV5-1 and TRBV20-1.

CDR1 is SGHAT and CDR2 is FQNNGV in the germline V gene. The V segment lost 1 base and the J segment 5 bases; nucleotides outside the gene matches: 6. There are 16 residues in the CDR3. Sample: blood. The gene calls are TRBV11-2 and TRBJ2-5, with 11 bases lining up with TRBD2. The source is a girl between 10 and 17 years old with multiple sclerosis. In DNA form, the CDR3 reads TGTGCCAGCAGCTTAGTAGCGGGAGGGCCGGTTGAGACCCAGTACTTC. It specifies CASSLVAGGPVETQYF.